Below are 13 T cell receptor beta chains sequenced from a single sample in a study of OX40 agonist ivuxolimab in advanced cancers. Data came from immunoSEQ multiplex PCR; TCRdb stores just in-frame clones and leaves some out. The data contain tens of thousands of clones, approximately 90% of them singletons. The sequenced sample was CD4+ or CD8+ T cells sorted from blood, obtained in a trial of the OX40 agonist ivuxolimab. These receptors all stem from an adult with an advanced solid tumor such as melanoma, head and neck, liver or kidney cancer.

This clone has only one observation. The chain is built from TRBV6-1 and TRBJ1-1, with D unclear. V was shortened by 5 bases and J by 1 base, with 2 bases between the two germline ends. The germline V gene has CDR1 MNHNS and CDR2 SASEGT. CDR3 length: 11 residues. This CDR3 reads CASSSNTEAFF. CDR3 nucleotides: TGTGCCAGCAGTTCGAACACTGAAGCTTTCTTT.

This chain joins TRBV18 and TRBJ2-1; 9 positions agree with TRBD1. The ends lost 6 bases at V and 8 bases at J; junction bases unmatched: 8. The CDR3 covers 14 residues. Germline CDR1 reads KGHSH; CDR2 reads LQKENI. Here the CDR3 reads CASSHGQGFDEQFF. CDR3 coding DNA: TGTGCCAGCTCCCACGGACAGGGGTTTGATGAGCAGTTCTTC.

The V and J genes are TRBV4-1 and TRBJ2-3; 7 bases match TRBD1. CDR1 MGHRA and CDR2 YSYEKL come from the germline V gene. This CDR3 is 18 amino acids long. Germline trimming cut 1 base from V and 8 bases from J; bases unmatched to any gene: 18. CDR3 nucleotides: TGCGCCAGCAGCCAAGTAAGAGAGGACAGGCGCTCTCATGGTACGCAGTATTTT. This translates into CASSQVREDRRSHGTQYF.

DNA for the CDR3: TGCGCCAGCAGCTTGGTGGGGCGGGACCTCACTGAAGCTTTCTTT. As protein: CASSLVGRDLTEAFF. The rearrangement uses TRBV5-1 and TRBJ1-1; D is perhaps TRBD1 (5 bases). Trimming cost V 0 bases and J 4 bases, with 13 bases left between them. The V gene's germline CDR1 is SGHRS and CDR2 YFSETQ. The CDR3 spans 15 residues.

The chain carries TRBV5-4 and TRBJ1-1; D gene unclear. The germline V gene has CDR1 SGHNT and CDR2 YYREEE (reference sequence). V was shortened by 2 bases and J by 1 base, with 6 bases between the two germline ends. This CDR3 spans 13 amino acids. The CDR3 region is CASSFRQNTEAFF. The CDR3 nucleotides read TGTGCCAGCAGCTTTCGGCAGAACACTGAAGCTTTCTTT. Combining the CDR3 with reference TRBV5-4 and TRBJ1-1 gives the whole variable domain ETGVTQSPTHLIKTRGQQVTLRCSSQSGHNTVSWYQQALGQGPQFIFQYYREEENGRGNFPPRFSGLQFPNYSSELNVNALELDDSALYLCASSFRQNTEAFFGQGTRLTVV.

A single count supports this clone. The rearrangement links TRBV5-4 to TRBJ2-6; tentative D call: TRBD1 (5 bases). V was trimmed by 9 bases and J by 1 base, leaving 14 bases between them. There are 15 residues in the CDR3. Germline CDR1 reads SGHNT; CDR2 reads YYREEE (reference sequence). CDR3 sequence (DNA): TGTGCCACACATCACTACAGGTCTGGGGCCAACGTCCTGACTTTC. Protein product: CATHHYRSGANVLTF.

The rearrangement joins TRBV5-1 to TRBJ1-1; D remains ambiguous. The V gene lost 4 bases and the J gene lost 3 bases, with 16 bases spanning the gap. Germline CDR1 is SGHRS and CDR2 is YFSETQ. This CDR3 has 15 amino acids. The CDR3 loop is CASSPGGGLHTEAFF. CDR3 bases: TGCGCCAGCAGCCCTGGTGGAGGGTTGCACACTGAAGCTTTCTTT.

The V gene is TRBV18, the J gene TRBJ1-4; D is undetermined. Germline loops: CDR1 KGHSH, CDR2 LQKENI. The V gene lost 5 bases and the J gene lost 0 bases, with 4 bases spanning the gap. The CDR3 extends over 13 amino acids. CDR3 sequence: CASSSTTNEKLFF. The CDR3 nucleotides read TGTGCCAGCTCATCAACAACTAATGAAAAACTGTTTTTT.

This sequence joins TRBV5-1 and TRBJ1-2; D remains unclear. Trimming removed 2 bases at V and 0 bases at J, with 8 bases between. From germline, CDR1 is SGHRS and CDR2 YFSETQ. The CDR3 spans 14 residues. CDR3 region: CASSFTAANYGYTF. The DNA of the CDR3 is TGCGCCAGCAGCTTTACGGCAGCTAACTATGGCTACACCTTC.

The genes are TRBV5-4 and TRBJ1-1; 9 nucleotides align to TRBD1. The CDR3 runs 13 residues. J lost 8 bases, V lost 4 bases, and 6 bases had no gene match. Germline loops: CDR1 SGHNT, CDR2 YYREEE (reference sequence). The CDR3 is CASSRTGGKEAFF. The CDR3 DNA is TGTGCCAGCAGCCGTACAGGGGGCAAAGAAGCTTTCTTT.

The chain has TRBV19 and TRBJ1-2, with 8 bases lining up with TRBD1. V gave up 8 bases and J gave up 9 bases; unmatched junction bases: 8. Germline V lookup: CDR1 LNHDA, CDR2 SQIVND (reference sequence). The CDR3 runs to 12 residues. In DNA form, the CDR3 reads TGTGCCAGTCAGGACAGGGCGGAGCGCTACACCTTC. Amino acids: CASQDRAERYTF.

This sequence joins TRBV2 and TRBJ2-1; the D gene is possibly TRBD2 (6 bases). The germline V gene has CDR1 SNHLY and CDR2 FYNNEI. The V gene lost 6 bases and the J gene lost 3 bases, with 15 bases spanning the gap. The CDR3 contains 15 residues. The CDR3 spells CASSPLANSYNEQFF. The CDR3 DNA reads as TGTGCCAGCAGCCCCCTAGCGAATAGCTACAATGAGCAGTTCTTC.

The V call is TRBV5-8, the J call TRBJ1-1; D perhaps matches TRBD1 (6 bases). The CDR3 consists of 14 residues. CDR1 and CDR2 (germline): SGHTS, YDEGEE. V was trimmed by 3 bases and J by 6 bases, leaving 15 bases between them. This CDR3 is CASSSRGGRSEAFF. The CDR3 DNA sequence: TGTGCCAGCAGCTCCAGGGGCGGCCGGTCTGAAGCTTTCTTT.